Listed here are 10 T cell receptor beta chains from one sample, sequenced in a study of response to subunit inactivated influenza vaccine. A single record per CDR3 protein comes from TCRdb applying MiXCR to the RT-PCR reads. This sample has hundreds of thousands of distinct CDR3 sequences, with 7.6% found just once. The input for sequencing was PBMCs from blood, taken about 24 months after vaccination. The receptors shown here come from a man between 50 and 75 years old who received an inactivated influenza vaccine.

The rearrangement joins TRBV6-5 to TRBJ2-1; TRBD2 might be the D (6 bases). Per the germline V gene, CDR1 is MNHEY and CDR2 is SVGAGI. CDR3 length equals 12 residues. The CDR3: CATPGAYNEQFF. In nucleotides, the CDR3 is TGTGCGACCCCGGGGGCCTACAATGAGCAGTTCTTC.

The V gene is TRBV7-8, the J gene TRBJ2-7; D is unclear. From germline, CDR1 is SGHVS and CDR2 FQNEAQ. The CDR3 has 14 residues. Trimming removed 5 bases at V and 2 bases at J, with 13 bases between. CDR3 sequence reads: CASSHPQTPYEQYF. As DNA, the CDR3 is TGTGCCAGCAGCCACCCCCAGACGCCCTACGAGCAGTACTTC.

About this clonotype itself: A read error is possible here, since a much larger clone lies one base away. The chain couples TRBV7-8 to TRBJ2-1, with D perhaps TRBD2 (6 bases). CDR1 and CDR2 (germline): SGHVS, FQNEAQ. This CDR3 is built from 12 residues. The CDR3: CAGRQEGNEQFF. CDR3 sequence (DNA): TGTGCCGGCAGGCAGGAGGGCAATGAGCAGTTCTTC.

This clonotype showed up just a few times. The chain's CDR3 is CASSQDQGDGNTIYF. For the CDR3, the DNA is TGCGCCAGCAGCCAAGATCAAGGGGATGGAAACACCATATATTTT. The gene calls are TRBV4-1 and TRBJ1-3, with TRBD1 as a possible D gene (5 bases). Germline lookup yields CDR1 MGHRA and CDR2 YSYEKL. Trimming cost V 0 bases and J 3 bases, with 9 bases left between them. This CDR3 is 15 amino acids long.

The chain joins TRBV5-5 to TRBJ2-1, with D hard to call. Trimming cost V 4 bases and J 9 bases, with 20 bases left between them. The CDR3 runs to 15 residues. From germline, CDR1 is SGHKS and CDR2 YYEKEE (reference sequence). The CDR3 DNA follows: TGTGCCAGCAGCGGTCCCCCGCTGGGGTCAATTGAGCAGTTCTTC. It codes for CASSGPPLGSIEQFF.

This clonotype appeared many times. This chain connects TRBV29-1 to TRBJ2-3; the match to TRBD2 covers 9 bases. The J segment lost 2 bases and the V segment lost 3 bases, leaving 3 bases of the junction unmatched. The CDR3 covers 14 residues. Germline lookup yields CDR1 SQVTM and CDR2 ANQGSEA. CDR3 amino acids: CSVDGGGATDTQYF. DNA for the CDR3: TGCAGCGTTGACGGCGGGGGGGCCACAGATACGCAGTATTTT.

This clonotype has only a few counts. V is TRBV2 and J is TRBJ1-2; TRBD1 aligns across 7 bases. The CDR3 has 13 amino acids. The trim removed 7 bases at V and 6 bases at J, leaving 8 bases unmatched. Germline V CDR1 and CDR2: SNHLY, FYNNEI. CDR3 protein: CASTGQVKDGYTF. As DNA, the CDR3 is TGTGCCAGCACCGGACAGGTTAAGGATGGCTACACCTTC.

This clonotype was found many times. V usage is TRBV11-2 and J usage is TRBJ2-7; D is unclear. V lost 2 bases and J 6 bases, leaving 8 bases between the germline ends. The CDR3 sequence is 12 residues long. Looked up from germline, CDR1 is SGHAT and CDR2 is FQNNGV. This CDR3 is CASSLQYSEQYF. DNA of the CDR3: TGTGCCAGCAGCTTACAGTATAGCGAGCAGTACTTC. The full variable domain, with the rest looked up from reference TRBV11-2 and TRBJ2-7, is EAGVAQSPRYKIIEKRQSVAFWCNPISGHATLYWYQQILGQGPKLLIQFQNNGVVDDSQLPKDRFSAERLKGVDSTLKIQPAKLEDSAVYLCASSLQYSEQYFGPGTRLTVT.

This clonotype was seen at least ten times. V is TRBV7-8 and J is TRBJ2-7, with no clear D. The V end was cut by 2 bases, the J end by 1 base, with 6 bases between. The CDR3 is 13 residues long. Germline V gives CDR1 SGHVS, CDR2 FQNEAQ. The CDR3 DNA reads TGTGCCAGCAGCTTACAGGTATCCTACGAGCAGTACTTC. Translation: CASSLQVSYEQYF.

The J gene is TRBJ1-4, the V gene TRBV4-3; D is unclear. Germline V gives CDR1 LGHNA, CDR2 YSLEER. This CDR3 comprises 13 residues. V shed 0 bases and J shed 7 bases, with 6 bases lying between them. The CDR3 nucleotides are TGCGCCAGCAGCCAAGAGAGTGGTGAAAAACTGTTTTTT. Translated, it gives CASSQESGEKLFF.